One sample yielded the 23 T cell receptor beta chains listed below, sequenced in a study of T cell changes during pregnancy in multiple sclerosis. Here immunoSEQ multiplex PCR was the method, and the copy in TCRdb shows in-frame clones only, minus some. The table includes 65,000 to 85,000 clones, under 90% detected once. This specimen consisted of peripheral blood, obtained after pregnancy. The receptors derive from a female donor in good health, enrolled as a control in a pregnancy study.

The DNA of the CDR3 is TGTGCCAGTAGTATTACAGGGGGAGGGGGAAACACTGAAGCTTTCTTT. This gives the protein CASSITGGGGNTEAFF. The chain links TRBV19 to TRBJ1-1; 8 bases match TRBD1. The germline gives CDR1 LNHDA, CDR2 SQIVND (reference sequence). CDR3 length: 16 amino acids. Trimming removed 3 bases from V and 2 bases from J; junction bases left unmatched: 8.

This chain links TRBV10-1 with TRBJ1-1; D is possibly TRBD1 (6 bases). The CDR3 covers 10 residues. From germline, CDR1 is WNHNN and CDR2 SYGVQD (reference sequence). The CDR3 bases are TGCGCAGGGGGTGGCACTGAAGCTTTCTTT. Translation gives CAGGGTEAFF.

The chain recombines TRBV11-2 with TRBJ1-2, with 8 bases matching TRBD1. The V segment lost 5 bases and the J segment 7 bases; nucleotides outside the gene matches: 6. The CDR3 spans 13 residues. Germline assignment: CDR1 SGHAT and CDR2 FQNNGV. The CDR3 reads CASSPDRGRGYTF. CDR3 sequence (DNA): TGTGCCAGCAGCCCCGACAGGGGACGTGGCTACACCTTC.

The V and J genes are TRBV2 and TRBJ2-1, with 9 bases lining up with TRBD2. After removal of 10 bases from V and 2 bases from J, the junction contained 6 bases not matched to a gene. The CDR3 is 14 residues long. Germline CDR1 reads SNHLY; CDR2 reads FYNNEI. The CDR3 sequence: CATLTSGPYNEQFF. As DNA, the CDR3 is TGTGCCACTCTGACTAGCGGCCCCTACAATGAGCAGTTCTTC. Complete variable domain (other parts from reference TRBV2 and TRBJ2-1): EPEVTQTPSHQVTQMGQEVILRCVPISNHLYFYWYRQILGQKVEFLVSFYNNEISEKSEIFDDQFSVERPDGSNFTLKIRSTKLEDSAMYFCATLTSGPYNEQFFGPGTRLTVL.

The chain joins TRBV6-1 to TRBJ2-7; TRBD1 aligns across 7 bases. Germline CDR1 is MNHNS and CDR2 is SASEGT. CDR3 size: 16 residues. Germline trimming cut 4 bases from V and 4 bases from J; bases unmatched to any gene: 13. The chain's CDR3 is CASSAPPKGALYEQYF. In nucleotides, the CDR3 is TGTGCCAGCAGTGCACCCCCCAAGGGGGCGCTTTACGAGCAGTACTTC.

The gene calls are TRBV14 and TRBJ2-5, with 11 bases aligning to TRBD2. V dropped 7 bases and J dropped 0; count of bases not matched to a gene: 1. The V gene's germline CDR1 is SGHDN and CDR2 FVKESK. The CDR3 extends over 14 amino acids. The CDR3 spells CASKGLADQETQYF. CDR3 in DNA: TGTGCCAGCAAGGGACTAGCGGACCAAGAGACCCAGTACTTC. The full variable domain, completed using reference TRBV14 and TRBJ2-5, is EAGVTQFPSHSVIEKGQTVTLRCDPISGHDNLYWYRRVMGKEIKFLLHFVKESKQDESGMPNNRFLAERTGGTYSTLKVQPAELEDSGVYFCASKGLADQETQYFGPGTRLLVL.

J is TRBJ1-3 and V is TRBV9; 7 bases are shared with TRBD1. Unmatched junction bases numbered 3, after V lost 3 bases and J lost 0 bases. Germline V gene sequence: CDR1 SGDLS, CDR2 YYNGEE. The CDR3 runs to 15 residues. CDR3 DNA: TGTGCCAGCAGCGGGACAGGTTCCTCTGGAAACACCATATATTTT. It codes for CASSGTGSSGNTIYF.

J is TRBJ2-1 and V is TRBV7-2; 11 bases agree with TRBD2. The CDR3 consists of 16 residues. Germline V gene sequence: CDR1 SGHTA, CDR2 FQGNSA. The V segment lost 1 base and the J segment 2 bases; nucleotides outside the gene matches: 1. CDR3 in amino acids: CASSLELAGAYNEQFF. Here the CDR3 DNA reads TGTGCCAGCAGCTTAGAACTAGCGGGGGCCTACAATGAGCAGTTCTTC.

V is TRBV11-2 and J is TRBJ2-7, with 10 bases matching TRBD1. The CDR3 spans 14 residues. The V gene's germline CDR1 is SGHAT and CDR2 FQNNGV. Trimming at V came to 5 bases and at J to 7 bases, leaving 8 bases not matched to a gene. For the CDR3, the DNA is TGTGCCAGCAGCCCTCGACAGGGGGCTGGGGAGCAGTACTTC. Protein sequence: CASSPRQGAGEQYF.

In its sample, this clone was seen once. V gene TRBV6-5 combines with J gene TRBJ2-7; the D gene is possibly TRBD1 (5 bases). The V gene's germline CDR1 is MNHEY and CDR2 SVGAGI. The ends were cut back, 6 bases at V and 0 bases at J, with 12 bases in the middle. The CDR3 extends over 14 amino acids. CDR3 DNA sequence: TGTGCCAGCAGGCTACAGGTATTCTCCTACGAGCAGTACTTC. Its translation: CASRLQVFSYEQYF.

The chain joins TRBV6-1 to TRBJ1-1; D is uncertain. In germline, CDR1 is MNHNS, CDR2 SASEGT. Between the trimmed V and J ends, which lost 0 bases and 5 bases, there was a span of 7 bases. This CDR3 spans 13 amino acids. Written as DNA, the CDR3 is TGTGCCAGCAGTGAAGCGCGCAGGACTGAAGCTTTCTTT. This encodes CASSEARRTEAFF.

The gene calls are TRBV7-6 and TRBJ2-1; D not resolved. V dropped 2 bases and J dropped 9 bases, with 14 bases sitting between them. CDR3 length equals 14 residues. CDR1 is SGHVS, CDR2 FNYEAQ, per germline. CDR3 bases: TGTGCCAGCAGCTTAATACTAAGCAACCGTGAGCAGTTCTTC. It translates to CASSLILSNREQFF.

The rearrangement joins TRBV7-9 to TRBJ1-1; TRBD1 matches 7 bases. The CDR3 spans 14 residues. Trimming at V came to 2 bases and at J to 4 bases, leaving 4 bases not matched to a gene. The germline V gene encodes CDR1 SEHNR and CDR2 FQNEAQ (reference sequence). The CDR3: CASSLYRGGTEAFF. The CDR3 nucleotides read TGTGCCAGCAGCTTATACAGGGGAGGCACTGAAGCTTTCTTT. The entire variable domain, with the rest obtained from reference TRBV7-9 and TRBJ1-1, is as follows: DTGVSQNPRHKITKRGQNVTFRCDPISEHNRLYWYRQTLGQGPEFLTYFQNEAQLEKSRLLSDRFSAERPKGSFSTLEIQRTEQGDSAMYLCASSLYRGGTEAFFGQGTRLTVV.

J is TRBJ2-3 and V is TRBV6-4; 9 bases align to TRBD1. Germline CDR1 reads MRHNA; CDR2 reads SNTAGT. Unmatched junction bases numbered 0, after V lost 4 bases and J lost 1 base. The CDR3 totals 14 residues. The CDR3 coding sequence is TGTGCCAGCAGTGGGACAGGGGGCACAGATACGCAGTATTTT. This translates into CASSGTGGTDTQYF.

This chain links TRBV19 with TRBJ1-1; no clear D. CDR1 is LNHDA, CDR2 SQIVND, per germline (reference sequence). V was shortened by 6 bases and J by 0 bases, with 5 bases between the two germline ends. This CDR3 is built from 12 residues. CDR3 amino acids: CASRSVNTEAFF. The CDR3 DNA is TGTGCCAGTAGGTCGGTGAACACTGAAGCTTTCTTT.

The chain carries TRBV9 and TRBJ2-1; D gene ambiguous. This CDR3 has 14 amino acids. Trimming took off 0 bases at V and 8 bases at J, with 12 bases between the two ends. The germline gives CDR1 SGDLS, CDR2 YYNGEE. The CDR3 here is CASSVGRNADEQFF. The DNA for the CDR3 is TGTGCCAGCAGCGTAGGCAGGAATGCCGATGAGCAGTTCTTC.

Of note for this clone: One end of the junction is discordant with germline, which a read error may explain. The chain employs TRBV6-5 and TRBJ1-1; D is unresolved. CDR3 size: 14 residues. Per the germline V gene, CDR1 is MNHEY and CDR2 is SVGAGI. CDR3 nucleotides: TGTGCCAGCAGTTACATTCCTTCTGGTGCTGAAGCCTTCTTT. This codes for CASSYIPSGAEAFF.

The rearrangement uses TRBV2 and TRBJ1-3; 9 nucleotides match TRBD1. This CDR3 is 15 amino acids long. With 6 bases clipped from V and 4 bases from J, the junction kept 7 bases outside the gene matches. From germline, CDR1 is SNHLY and CDR2 FYNNEI. The CDR3 DNA sequence: TGTGCCAGCAGACCCACCGGGACAGGGGGAAACACCATATATTTT. Translating gives CASRPTGTGGNTIYF.

J is TRBJ2-1 and V is TRBV25-1; TRBD2 aligns across 12 bases. The CDR3 has 14 residues. V lost 6 bases, J lost 4 bases, and 1 base stayed unmatched. The germline V gene has CDR1 MGHDK and CDR2 SYGVNS. CDR3 DNA sequence: TGTGCCAGCAGACTAGCGGGGGGTTACAATGAGCAGTTCTTC. Translation: CASRLAGGYNEQFF.

In its sample, this clone was seen once. The chain employs TRBV6-6 and TRBJ2-7, with 8 bases identical to TRBD1. The V segment lost 6 bases and the J segment 0 bases; nucleotides outside the gene matches: 4. The CDR3 covers 14 residues. Germline V gives CDR1 MNHNY, CDR2 SVGAGI (reference sequence). The CDR3, as DNA: TGTGCCAGCAGAGGGACAGGCTACTCCTACGAGCAGTACTTC. Protein sequence: CASRGTGYSYEQYF.

The chain employs TRBV4-1 and TRBJ1-1; the D is unclear. Per the germline V gene, CDR1 is MGHRA and CDR2 is YSYEKL. The CDR3 extends over 18 amino acids. Trimming pared 2 bases from V and 4 bases from J, leaving 23 bases between. The chain's CDR3 is CASSQYPGGLEVPTEAFF. The CDR3 region has the DNA TGCGCCAGCAGCCAATATCCCGGAGGATTGGAGGTACCCACTGAAGCTTTCTTT.

Written as DNA, the CDR3 is TGTGCCAGCAGCCGGGACAGGGGAAACTATGGCTACACCTTC. It translates to CASSRDRGNYGYTF. The chain combines TRBV6-5 with TRBJ1-2, with 10 bases lining up with TRBD1. After removal of 6 bases from V and 2 bases from J, the junction contained 3 bases not matched to a gene. Germline CDR1 reads MNHEY; CDR2 reads SVGAGI. The CDR3 is made up of 14 amino acids.

This clone occurred a few times. The CDR3 nucleotides read TGCGCCAGCAGCTTCGGAGGACAGAACAATTCACCCCTCCACTTT. Translating it yields CASSFGGQNNSPLHF. The chain is built from TRBV5-1 and TRBJ1-6; a possible D gene is TRBD1 (6 bases). The CDR3 length is 15 residues. CDR1 is SGHRS, CDR2 YFSETQ, per germline. Deletions cut 2 bases from V and 7 bases from J, with 13 bases between.